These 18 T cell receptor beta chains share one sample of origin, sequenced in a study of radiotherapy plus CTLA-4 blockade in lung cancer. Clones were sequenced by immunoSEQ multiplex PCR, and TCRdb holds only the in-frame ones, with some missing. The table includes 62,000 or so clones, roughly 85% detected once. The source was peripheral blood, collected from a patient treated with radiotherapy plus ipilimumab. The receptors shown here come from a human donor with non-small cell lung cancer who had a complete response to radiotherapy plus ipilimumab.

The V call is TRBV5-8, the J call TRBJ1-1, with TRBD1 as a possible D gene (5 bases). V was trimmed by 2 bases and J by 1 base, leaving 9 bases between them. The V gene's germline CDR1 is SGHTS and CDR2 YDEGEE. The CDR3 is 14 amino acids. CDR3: CASSFRARNTEAFF. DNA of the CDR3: TGTGCCAGCAGCTTCAGGGCTCGGAACACTGAAGCTTTCTTT.

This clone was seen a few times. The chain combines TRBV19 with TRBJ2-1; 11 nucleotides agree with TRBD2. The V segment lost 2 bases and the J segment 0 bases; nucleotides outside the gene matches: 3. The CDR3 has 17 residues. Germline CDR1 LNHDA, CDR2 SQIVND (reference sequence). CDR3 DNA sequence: TGTGCCAGTAGTATAATGCTAGCGGGAGGCTCCTACAATGAGCAGTTCTTC. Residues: CASSIMLAGGSYNEQFF.

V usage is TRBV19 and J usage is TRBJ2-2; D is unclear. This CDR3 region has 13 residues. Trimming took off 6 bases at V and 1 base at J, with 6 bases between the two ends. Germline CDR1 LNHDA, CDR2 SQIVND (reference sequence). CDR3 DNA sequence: TGTGCCAGTAGAAACAGGAACACCGGGGAGCTGTTTTTT. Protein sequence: CASRNRNTGELFF.

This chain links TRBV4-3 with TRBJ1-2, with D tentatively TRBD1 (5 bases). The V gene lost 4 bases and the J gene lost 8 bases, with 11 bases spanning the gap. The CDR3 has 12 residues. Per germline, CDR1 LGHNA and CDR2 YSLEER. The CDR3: CASSPDGGGYTF. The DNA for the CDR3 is TGCGCCAGCAGCCCGGACGGGGGAGGCTACACCTTC.

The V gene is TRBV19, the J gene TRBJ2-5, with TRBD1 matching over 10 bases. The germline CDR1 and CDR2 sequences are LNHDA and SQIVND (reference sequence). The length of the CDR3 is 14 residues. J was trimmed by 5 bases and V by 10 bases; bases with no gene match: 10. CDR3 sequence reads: CATAATGGRETQYF. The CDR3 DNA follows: TGTGCCACGGCGGCGACAGGGGGCCGGGAGACCCAGTACTTC.

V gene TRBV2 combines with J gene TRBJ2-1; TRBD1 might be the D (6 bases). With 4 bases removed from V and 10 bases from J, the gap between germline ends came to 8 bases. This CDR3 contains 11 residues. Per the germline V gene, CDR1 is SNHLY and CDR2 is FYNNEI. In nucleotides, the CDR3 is TGTGCCAGCAGTGTTGGGACAGAGCAGTTCTTC. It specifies CASSVGTEQFF.

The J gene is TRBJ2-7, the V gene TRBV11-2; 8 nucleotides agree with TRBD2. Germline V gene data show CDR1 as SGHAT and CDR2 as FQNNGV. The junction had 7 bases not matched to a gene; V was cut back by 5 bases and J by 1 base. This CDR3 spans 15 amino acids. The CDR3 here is CASSVVGTSSYEQYF. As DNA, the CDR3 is TGTGCCAGCAGCGTCGTCGGGACTAGTTCCTACGAGCAGTACTTC.

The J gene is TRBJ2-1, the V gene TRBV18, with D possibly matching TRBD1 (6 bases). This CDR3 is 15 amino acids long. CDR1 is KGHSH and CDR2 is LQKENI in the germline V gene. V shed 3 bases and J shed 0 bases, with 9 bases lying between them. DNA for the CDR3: TGTGCCAGCTCACCCGACAGGCCCTCCTACAATGAGCAGTTCTTC. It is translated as CASSPDRPSYNEQFF.

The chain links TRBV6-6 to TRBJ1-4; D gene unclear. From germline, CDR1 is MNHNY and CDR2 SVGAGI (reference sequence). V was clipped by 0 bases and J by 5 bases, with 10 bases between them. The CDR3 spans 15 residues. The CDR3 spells CASSYSFRRNEKLFF. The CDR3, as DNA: TGTGCCAGCAGTTACTCATTCCGGCGAAATGAAAAACTGTTTTTT.

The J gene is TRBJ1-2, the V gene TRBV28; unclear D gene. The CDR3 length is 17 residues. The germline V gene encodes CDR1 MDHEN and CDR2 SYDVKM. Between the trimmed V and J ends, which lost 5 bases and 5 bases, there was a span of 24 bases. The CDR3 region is CASSPSGGGRNFYGYTF. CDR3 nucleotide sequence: TGTGCCAGCAGTCCCTCAGGCGGCGGGAGAAATTTTTATGGCTACACCTTC.

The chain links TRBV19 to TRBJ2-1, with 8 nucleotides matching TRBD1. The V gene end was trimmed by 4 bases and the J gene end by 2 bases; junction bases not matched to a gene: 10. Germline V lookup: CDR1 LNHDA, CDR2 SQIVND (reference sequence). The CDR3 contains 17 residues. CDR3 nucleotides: TGTGCCAGTAGTAACATACAGGGGGGTTCAACCTACAATGAGCAGTTCTTC. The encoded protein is CASSNIQGGSTYNEQFF.

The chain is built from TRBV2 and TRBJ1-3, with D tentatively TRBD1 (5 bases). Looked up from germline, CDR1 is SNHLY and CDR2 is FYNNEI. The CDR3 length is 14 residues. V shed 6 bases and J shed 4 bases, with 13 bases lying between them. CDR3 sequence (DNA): TGTGCCAGCAGGGGGGACGGAAGGGGAAACACCATATATTTT. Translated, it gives CASRGDGRGNTIYF.

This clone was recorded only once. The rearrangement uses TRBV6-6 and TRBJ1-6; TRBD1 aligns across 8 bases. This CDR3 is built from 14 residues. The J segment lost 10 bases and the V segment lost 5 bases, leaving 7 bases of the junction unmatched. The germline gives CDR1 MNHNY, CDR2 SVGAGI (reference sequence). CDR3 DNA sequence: TGTGCCAGCAGTCGACAGGGGAGAGGATCACCCCTCCACTTT. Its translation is CASSRQGRGSPLHF.

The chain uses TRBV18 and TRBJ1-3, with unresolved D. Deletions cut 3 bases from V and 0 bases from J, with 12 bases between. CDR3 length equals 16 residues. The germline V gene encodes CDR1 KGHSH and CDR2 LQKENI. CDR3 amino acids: CASSPTAGTSGNTIYF. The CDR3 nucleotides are TGTGCCAGCTCACCCACGGCGGGAACCTCTGGAAACACCATATATTTT.

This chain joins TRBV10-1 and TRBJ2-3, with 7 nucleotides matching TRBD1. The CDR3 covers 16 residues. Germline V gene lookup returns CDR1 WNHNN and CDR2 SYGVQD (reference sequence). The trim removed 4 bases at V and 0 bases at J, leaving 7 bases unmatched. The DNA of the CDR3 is TGCGCCAGCAGTGGGGAACCGGGACAGAGCACAGATACGCAGTATTTT. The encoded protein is CASSGEPGQSTDTQYF.

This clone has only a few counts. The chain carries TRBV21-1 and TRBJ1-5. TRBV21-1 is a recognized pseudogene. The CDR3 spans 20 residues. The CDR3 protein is CASSKRNTASRGYSNQPQHF. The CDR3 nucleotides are TGTGCCAGCAGCAAAAGAAATACGGCCTCGAGAGGATATAGCAATCAGCCCCAGCATTTT.

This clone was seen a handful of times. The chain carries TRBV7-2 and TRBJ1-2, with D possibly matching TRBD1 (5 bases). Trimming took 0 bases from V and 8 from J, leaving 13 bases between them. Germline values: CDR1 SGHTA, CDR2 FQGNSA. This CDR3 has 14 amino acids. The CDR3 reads CASSLAQGRPGYTF. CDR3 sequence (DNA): TGTGCCAGCAGCTTAGCCCAGGGTAGGCCGGGCTACACCTTC. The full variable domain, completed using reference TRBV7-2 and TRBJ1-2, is GAGVSQSPSNKVTEKGKDVELRCDPISGHTALYWYRQSLGQGLEFLIYFQGNSAPDKSGLPSDRFSAERTGGSVSTLTIQRTQQEDSAVYLCASSLAQGRPGYTFGSGTRLTVV.

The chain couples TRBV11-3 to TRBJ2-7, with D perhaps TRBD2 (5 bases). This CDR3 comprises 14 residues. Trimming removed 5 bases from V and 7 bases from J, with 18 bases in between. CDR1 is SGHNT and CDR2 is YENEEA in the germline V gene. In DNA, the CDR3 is TGTGCCAGCAGCCCAACCGGACTTTCACAGGAGCAGTACGTC. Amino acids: CASSPTGLSQEQYV.